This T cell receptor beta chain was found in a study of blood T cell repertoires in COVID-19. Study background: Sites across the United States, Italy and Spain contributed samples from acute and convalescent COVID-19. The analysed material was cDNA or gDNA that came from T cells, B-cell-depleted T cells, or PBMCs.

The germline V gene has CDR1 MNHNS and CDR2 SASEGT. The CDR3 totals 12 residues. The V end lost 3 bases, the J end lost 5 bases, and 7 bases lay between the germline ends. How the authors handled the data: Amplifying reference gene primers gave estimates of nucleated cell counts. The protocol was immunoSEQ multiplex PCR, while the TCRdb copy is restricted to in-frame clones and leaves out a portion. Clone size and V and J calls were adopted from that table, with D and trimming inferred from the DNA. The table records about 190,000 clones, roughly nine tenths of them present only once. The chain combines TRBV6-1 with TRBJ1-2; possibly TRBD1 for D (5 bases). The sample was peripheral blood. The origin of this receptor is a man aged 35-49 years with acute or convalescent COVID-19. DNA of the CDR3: TGTGCCAGCAGTGAGGCAGGGTATGGCTACACCTTC. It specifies CASSEAGYGYTF.